This T cell receptor (beta chain) originates from a study of PD-L1 blockade in urothelial cancer. Overall study: About 90% of the roughly 29 patients were men with bladder-origin urothelial cancer.

Sample time point: pretreatment peripheral blood. There were between 1 and 8 samples from each patient, taken pretreatment and on-treatment. V gave up 1 base and J gave up 7 bases; unmatched junction bases: 7. CDR3 size: 15 residues. From germline, CDR1 is MNHEY and CDR2 SMNVEV (reference sequence). Only in-frame clones appear in the TCRdb table, and some are missing; sequencing was by immunoSEQ multiplex PCR. In the table there are over 75,000 clones, approximately 81% of which are singletons. Here the sequenced sample was PBMCs, taken around atezolizumab (anti-PD-L1) treatment. The chain is built from TRBV27 and TRBJ2-1; TRBD2 aligns across 7 bases. The receptor was isolated from a man in his 60s with urothelial cancer. CDR3 in amino acids: CASSLWGGSGNEQFF. The CDR3 nucleotides read TGTGCCAGCAGTTTATGGGGGGGATCGGGTAATGAGCAGTTCTTC.